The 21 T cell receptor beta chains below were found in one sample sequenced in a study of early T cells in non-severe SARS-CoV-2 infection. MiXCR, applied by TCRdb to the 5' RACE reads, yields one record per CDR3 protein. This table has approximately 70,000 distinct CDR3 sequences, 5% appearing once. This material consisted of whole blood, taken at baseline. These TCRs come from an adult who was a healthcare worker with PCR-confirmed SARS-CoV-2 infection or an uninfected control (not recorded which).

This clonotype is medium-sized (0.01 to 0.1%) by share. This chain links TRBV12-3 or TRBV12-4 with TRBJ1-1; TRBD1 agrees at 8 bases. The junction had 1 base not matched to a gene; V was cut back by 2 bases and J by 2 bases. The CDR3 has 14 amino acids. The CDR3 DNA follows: TGTGCCAGCAGTTTAACAGGGGGAAACACTGAAGCTTTCTTT. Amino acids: CASSLTGGNTEAFF.

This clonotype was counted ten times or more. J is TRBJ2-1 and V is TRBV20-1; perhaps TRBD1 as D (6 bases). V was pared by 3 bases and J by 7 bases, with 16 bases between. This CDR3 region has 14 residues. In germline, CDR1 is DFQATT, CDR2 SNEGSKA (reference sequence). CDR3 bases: TGCAGTGCTAGCGAGACAGGCGGCTTAAATGAGCAGTTCTTC. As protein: CSASETGGLNEQFF.

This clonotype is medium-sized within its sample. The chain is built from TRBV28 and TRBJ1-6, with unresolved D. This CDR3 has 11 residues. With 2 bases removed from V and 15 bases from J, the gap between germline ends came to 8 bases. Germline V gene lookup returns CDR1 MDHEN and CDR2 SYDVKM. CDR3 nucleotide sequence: TGTGCCAGCAGTTTAACGGAGGACCTCCACTTT. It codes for CASSLTEDLHF. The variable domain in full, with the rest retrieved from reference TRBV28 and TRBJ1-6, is DVKVTQSSRYLVKRTGEKVFLECVQDMDHENMFWYRQDPGLGLRLIYFSYDVKMKEKGDIPEGYSVSREKKERFSLILESASTNQTSMYLCASSLTEDLHFGNGTRLTVT.

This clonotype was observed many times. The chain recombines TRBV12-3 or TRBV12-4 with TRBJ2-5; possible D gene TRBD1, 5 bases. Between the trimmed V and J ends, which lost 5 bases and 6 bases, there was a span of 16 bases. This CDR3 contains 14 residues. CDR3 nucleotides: TGTGCCAGCAGTCCCCCACCAGGGATTAAGACCCAGTACTTC. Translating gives CASSPPPGIKTQYF.

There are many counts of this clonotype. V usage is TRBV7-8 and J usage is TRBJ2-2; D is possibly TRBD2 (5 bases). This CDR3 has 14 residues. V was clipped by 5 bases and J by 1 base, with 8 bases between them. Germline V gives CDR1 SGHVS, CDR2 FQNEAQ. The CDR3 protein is CASSLRGNTGELFF. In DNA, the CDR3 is TGTGCCAGCAGCCTACGGGGGAACACCGGGGAGCTGTTTTTT.

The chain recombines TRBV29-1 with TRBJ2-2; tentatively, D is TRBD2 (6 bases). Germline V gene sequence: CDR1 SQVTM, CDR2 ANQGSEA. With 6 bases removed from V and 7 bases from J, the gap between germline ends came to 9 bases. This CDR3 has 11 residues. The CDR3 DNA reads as TGCAGCGTCCCGGAGGGCGGGGAGCTGTTTTTT. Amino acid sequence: CSVPEGGELFF.

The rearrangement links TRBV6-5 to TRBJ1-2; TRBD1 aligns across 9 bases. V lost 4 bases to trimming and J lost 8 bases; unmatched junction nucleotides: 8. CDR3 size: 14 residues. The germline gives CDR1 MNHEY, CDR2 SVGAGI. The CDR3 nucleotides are TGTGCCAGCAGTTCCGGGACAGGGTTCGACGGCTACACCTTC. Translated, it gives CASSSGTGFDGYTF.

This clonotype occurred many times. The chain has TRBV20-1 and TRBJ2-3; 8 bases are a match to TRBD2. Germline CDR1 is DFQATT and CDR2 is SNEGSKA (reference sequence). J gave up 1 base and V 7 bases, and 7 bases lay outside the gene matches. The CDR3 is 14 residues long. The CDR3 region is CSGGSGTGTDTQYF. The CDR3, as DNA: TGCAGTGGGGGTAGCGGGACGGGCACAGATACGCAGTATTTT.

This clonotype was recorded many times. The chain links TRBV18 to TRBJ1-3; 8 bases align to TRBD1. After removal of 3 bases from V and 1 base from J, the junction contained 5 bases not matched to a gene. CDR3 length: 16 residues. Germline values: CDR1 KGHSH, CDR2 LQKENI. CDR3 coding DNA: TGTGCCAGCTCACCTGCTGGGACAGGATCTGGAAACACCATATATTTT. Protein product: CASSPAGTGSGNTIYF.

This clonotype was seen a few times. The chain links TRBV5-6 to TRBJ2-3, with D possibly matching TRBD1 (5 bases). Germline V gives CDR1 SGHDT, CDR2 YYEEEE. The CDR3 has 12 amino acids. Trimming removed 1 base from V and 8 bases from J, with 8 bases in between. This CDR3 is CASSLPQGTQYF. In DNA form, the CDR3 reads TGTGCCAGCAGCTTGCCCCAGGGTACGCAGTATTTT.

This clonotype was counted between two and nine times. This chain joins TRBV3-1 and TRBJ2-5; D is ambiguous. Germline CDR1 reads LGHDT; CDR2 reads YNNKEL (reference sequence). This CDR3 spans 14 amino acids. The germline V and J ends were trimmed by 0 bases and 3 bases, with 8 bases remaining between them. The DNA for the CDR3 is TGTGCCAGCAGCCAAGATCAAAGCGAAGAGACCCAGTACTTC. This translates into CASSQDQSEETQYF.

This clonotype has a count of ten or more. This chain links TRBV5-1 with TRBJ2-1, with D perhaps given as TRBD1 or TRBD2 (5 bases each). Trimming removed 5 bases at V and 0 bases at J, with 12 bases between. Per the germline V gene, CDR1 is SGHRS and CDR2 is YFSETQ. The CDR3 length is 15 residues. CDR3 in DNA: TGCGCCAGCAGACGGGGACCCAGCTCCTACAATGAGCAGTTCTTC. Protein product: CASRRGPSSYNEQFF. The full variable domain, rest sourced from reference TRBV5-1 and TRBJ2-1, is KAGVTQTPRYLIKTRGQQVTLSCSPISGHRSVSWYQQTPGQGLQFLFEYFSETQRNKGNFPGRFSGRQFSNSRSEMNVSTLELGDSALYLCASRRGPSSYNEQFFGPGTRLTVL.

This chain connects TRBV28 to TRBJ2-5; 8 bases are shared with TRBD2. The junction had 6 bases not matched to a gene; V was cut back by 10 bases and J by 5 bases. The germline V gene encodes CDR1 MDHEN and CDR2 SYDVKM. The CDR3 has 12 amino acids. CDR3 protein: CATGGPPETQYF. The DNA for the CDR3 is TGTGCCACGGGGGGGCCTCCGGAGACCCAGTACTTC.

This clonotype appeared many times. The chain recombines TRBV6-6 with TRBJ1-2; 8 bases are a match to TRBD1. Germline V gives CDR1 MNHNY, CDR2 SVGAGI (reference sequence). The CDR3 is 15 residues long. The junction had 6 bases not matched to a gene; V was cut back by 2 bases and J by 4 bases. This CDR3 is CASSYRDRSIYGYTF. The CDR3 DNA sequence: TGTGCCAGCAGTTACCGGGACAGGTCAATCTATGGCTACACCTTC.

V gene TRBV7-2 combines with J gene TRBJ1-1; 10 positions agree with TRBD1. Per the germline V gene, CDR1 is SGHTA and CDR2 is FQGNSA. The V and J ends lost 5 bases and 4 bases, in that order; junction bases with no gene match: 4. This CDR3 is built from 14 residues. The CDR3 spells CASSRQGASTEAFF. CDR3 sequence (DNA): TGTGCCAGCAGCCGACAGGGGGCCAGCACTGAAGCTTTCTTT.

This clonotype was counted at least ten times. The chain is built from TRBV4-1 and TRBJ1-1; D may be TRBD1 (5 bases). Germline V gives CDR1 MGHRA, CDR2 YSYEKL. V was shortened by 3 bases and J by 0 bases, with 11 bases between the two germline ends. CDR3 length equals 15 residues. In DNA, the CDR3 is TGCGCCAGCAGCCATACCTTAGGGGTGAACACTGAAGCTTTCTTT. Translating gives CASSHTLGVNTEAFF.

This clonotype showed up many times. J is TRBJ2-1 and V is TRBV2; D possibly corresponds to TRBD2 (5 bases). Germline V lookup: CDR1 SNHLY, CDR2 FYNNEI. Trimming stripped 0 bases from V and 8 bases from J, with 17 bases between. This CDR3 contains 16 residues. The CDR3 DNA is TGTGCCAGCAGTGAAGCGCTGTTGCTAGCAGGCGATGAGCAGTTCTTC. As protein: CASSEALLLAGDEQFF.

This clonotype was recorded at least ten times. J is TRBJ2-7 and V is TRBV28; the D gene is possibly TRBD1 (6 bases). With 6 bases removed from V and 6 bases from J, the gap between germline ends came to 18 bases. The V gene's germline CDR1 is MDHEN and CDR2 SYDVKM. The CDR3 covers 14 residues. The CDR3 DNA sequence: TGTGCCAGCAGCCAGAACAGGGTCTTAACCGAGCAGTACTTC. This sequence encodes CASSQNRVLTEQYF.

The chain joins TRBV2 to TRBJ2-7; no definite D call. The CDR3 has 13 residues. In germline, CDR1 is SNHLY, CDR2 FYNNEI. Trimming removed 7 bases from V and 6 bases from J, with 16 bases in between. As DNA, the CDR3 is TGTGCCAGCATTAGCCAGACCGATCGCGAGCAGTACTTC. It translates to CASISQTDREQYF.

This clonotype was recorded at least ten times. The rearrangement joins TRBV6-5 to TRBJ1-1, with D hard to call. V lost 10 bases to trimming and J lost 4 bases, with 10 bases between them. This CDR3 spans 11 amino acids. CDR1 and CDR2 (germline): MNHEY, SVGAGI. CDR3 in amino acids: CATGRSTEAFF. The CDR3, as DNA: TGTGCCACTGGGCGAAGCACTGAAGCTTTCTTT.

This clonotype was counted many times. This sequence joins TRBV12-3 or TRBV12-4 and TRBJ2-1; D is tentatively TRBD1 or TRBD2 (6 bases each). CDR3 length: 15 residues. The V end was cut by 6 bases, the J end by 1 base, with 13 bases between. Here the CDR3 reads CASSLWGASYNEQFF. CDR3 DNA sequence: TGTGCCAGCAGCCTCTGGGGGGCGTCCTACAATGAGCAGTTCTTC.